Listed here are 27 T cell receptor beta chains from one sample, sequenced in a study of CD8 T cells in Susac syndrome (dated by TCRdb to between 2018 and 2020). Libraries were built with the immunoSEQ multiplex PCR assay. RNA was extracted using the RNeasy kit, and about 0.5 to 1 microgram was reverse transcribed with random hexamers. TCRdb's own reprocessing of the public reads used fastp at Q25 and MiXCR and kept productive beta chains. Each entry is one CDR3 protein sequence, shown with its most common DNA and genes. The sample includes tens of thousands of distinct CDR3 sequences, with 94% observed a single time. The ten largest account for approximately 0.9% of the sample. Sequencing used CD8+ T cells from PBMCs. These receptors came from a human donor with Susac syndrome.

This chain links TRBV19 with TRBJ2-7, with 9 nucleotides matching TRBD1. The CDR3 has 15 residues. Trimming at V came to 6 bases and at J to 2 bases, leaving 8 bases not matched to a gene. CDR1 LNHDA and CDR2 SQIVND come from the germline V gene (reference sequence). The CDR3 region has the DNA TGTGCCAGTAGCCAACCTAGGGACAGGGCCTACGAGCAGTACTTC. Translated, it gives CASSQPRDRAYEQYF.

A single count supports this clonotype. This sequence joins TRBV6-5 and TRBJ2-3; D ambiguous. The CDR3 has 11 amino acids. V was clipped by 2 bases and J by 5 bases, with 2 bases between them. Germline CDR1 is MNHEY and CDR2 is SVGAGI. This chain's CDR3 is CASSYRDTQYF. The CDR3 DNA sequence: TGTGCCAGCAGTTACCGAGATACGCAGTATTTT.

CDR3 sequence: CATSLQRGRGAFF. The DNA of the CDR3 is TGTGCCACCAGCCTACAAAGGGGGCGAGGGGCTTTCTTT. The V gene is TRBV15, the J gene TRBJ1-1; 7 nucleotides line up with TRBD1. V was pared by 5 bases and J by 11 bases, with 11 bases of the junction left unmatched. The CDR3 totals 13 residues. CDR1 LNHNV and CDR2 YYDKDF come from the germline V gene (reference sequence).

The gene calls are TRBV14 and TRBJ2-7; D not resolved. From germline, CDR1 is SGHDN and CDR2 FVKESK. This CDR3 comprises 13 residues. V lost 1 base and J 3 bases, leaving 7 bases between the germline ends. CDR3 residues: CASSQASNYEQYF. The CDR3 DNA follows: TGTGCCAGCAGCCAAGCCAGTAACTACGAGCAGTACTTC.

This clonotype turned up a few times. This chain links TRBV6-4 with TRBJ2-3; 12 nucleotides line up with TRBD2. This CDR3 comprises 16 residues. Germline V gives CDR1 MRHNA, CDR2 SNTAGT. The V segment lost 2 bases and the J segment 0 bases; nucleotides outside the gene matches: 0. The chain's CDR3 is CASSDGTSGSTDTQYF. CDR3 bases: TGTGCCAGCAGTGACGGGACTAGCGGGAGCACAGATACGCAGTATTTT.

This chain joins TRBV6-1 and TRBJ1-1; TRBD1 might be the D (5 bases). The germline CDR1 and CDR2 sequences are MNHNS and SASEGT. The germline V and J ends were trimmed by 5 bases and 11 bases, with 21 bases remaining between them. The CDR3 has 14 residues. The CDR3 is CASSWQWGKGKAFF. The CDR3 DNA reads TGTGCCAGCAGTTGGCAGTGGGGGAAAGGAAAGGCTTTCTTT.

This clonotype was seen only a few times. The rearrangement links TRBV29-1 to TRBJ2-7; 7 bases match TRBD1. Germline-derived CDR1 and CDR2 are SQVTM and ANQGSEA. The CDR3 length is 13 residues. The junction had 3 bases not matched to a gene; V was cut back by 1 base and J by 3 bases. The CDR3 nucleotides read TGCAGCGTTGAAGGGGACAGCTACTACGAGCAGTACTTC. It is translated as CSVEGDSYYEQYF.

The chain couples TRBV9 to TRBJ2-3, with TRBD2 matching over 8 bases. This CDR3 comprises 14 residues. J lost 5 bases, V lost 2 bases, and 4 bases had no gene match. Per germline, CDR1 SGDLS and CDR2 YYNGEE. The DNA for the CDR3 is TGTGCCAGCAGCGTTAGCGGGAAGCAAGATACGCAGTATTTT. It specifies CASSVSGKQDTQYF.

The chain is built from TRBV27 and TRBJ2-1; D not certain. Trimming cost V 5 bases and J 4 bases, with 12 bases left between them. There are 14 residues in the CDR3. Looked up from germline, CDR1 is MNHEY and CDR2 is SMNVEV (reference sequence). This chain's CDR3 is CASSQDGSYNEQFF. The CDR3 nucleotides read TGTGCCAGCAGTCAAGACGGATCTTACAATGAGCAGTTCTTC.

Concerning this clonotype itself: One end of the junction fails to match germline, which may point to a read error. V usage is TRBV7-7 and J usage is TRBJ2-7; 8 bases are a match to TRBD1. CDR1 and CDR2 (germline): SSHAT, FNYEAQ (reference sequence). The CDR3 has 14 amino acids. The CDR3 DNA reads as TGTGCTAGCAGCTTGGGGACAGGACCCTACGAGCAGTACTTC. It codes for CASSLGTGPYEQYF.

The CDR3 loop is CASSSKGIEKEAFF. The CDR3 DNA reads TGTGCCAGCAGCTCGAAGGGTATAGAAAAGGAAGCTTTCTTT. The rearrangement uses TRBV7-9 and TRBJ1-1; D ambiguous. Germline assignment: CDR1 SEHNR and CDR2 FQNEAQ (reference sequence). The V end lost 4 bases, the J end lost 8 bases, and 17 bases lay between the germline ends. The CDR3 covers 14 residues.

This rearrangement joins TRBV5-4 to TRBJ2-1; unclear D gene. The CDR3 totals 15 residues. The V gene lost 0 bases and the J gene lost 0 bases, with 7 bases spanning the gap. CDR1 and CDR2 (germline): SGHNT, YYREEE (reference sequence). The CDR3 DNA reads TGTGCCAGCAGCTTGGACTTCAGCTCCTACAATGAGCAGTTCTTC. It yields the protein CASSLDFSSYNEQFF.

The chain joins TRBV28 to TRBJ1-1, with no clear D. Germline CDR1 and CDR2: MDHEN and SYDVKM. V was clipped by 4 bases and J by 1 base, with 19 bases between them. CDR3 length equals 17 residues. The CDR3: CASSSPQAVVGNTEAFF. CDR3 sequence (DNA): TGTGCCAGCAGTTCACCGCAGGCAGTTGTGGGGAACACTGAAGCTTTCTTT.

V and J are TRBV15 and TRBJ1-5; no reliable D call. This CDR3 contains 15 residues. Deletions cut 6 bases from V and 6 bases from J, with 18 bases between. Germline CDR1 reads LNHNV; CDR2 reads YYDKDF (reference sequence). CDR3 nucleotides: TGTGCCACCAGTCCCCTGGCAGACCCCGGTCAGCCCCAGCATTTT. Its translation is CATSPLADPGQPQHF.

V and J are TRBV19 and TRBJ2-7, with D perhaps matching TRBD2 (6 bases). V lost 4 bases, J lost 0 bases, and 10 bases lay in between. Looked up from germline, CDR1 is LNHDA and CDR2 is SQIVND (reference sequence). This CDR3 comprises 14 residues. This CDR3 is CASSSPGLSYEQYF. CDR3 nucleotide sequence: TGTGCCAGTAGTAGCCCGGGACTCTCCTACGAGCAGTACTTC. The full variable domain, in which reference TRBV19 and TRBJ2-7 provide the parts outside the CDR3, is DGGITQSPKYLFRKEGQNVTLSCEQNLNHDAMYWYRQDPGQGLRLIYYSQIVNDFQKGDIAEGYSVSREKKESFPLTVTSAQKNPTAFYLCASSSPGLSYEQYFGPGTRLTVT.

The chain joins TRBV29-1 to TRBJ2-7, with D perhaps matching TRBD2 (6 bases). The CDR3 length is 15 residues. Trimming took off 1 base at V and 3 bases at J, with 16 bases between the two ends. Germline CDR1 and CDR2: SQVTM and ANQGSEA. This CDR3 is CSVEATRLEGYEQYF. The CDR3 region has the DNA TGCAGCGTTGAAGCGACGAGACTAGAGGGCTACGAGCAGTACTTC.

This chain connects TRBV24-1 to TRBJ2-3; no firm D call. Germline V gene lookup returns CDR1 KGHDR and CDR2 SFDVKD. The CDR3 is 13 amino acids. Trimming stripped 4 bases from V and 4 bases from J, with 8 bases between. The CDR3 loop is CATSELGSDTQYF. In DNA form, the CDR3 reads TGTGCCACCAGTGAATTAGGATCAGATACGCAGTATTTT.

The V and J genes are TRBV27 and TRBJ2-1, with a weak D call TRBD2 (5 bases). Germline-derived CDR1 and CDR2 are MNHEY and SMNVEV (reference sequence). Trimming removed 4 bases at V and 9 bases at J, with 7 bases between. The CDR3 consists of 11 residues. The CDR3 here is CASSSGGEQFF. DNA for the CDR3: TGTGCCAGCAGTTCCGGAGGTGAGCAGTTCTTC.

This clonotype was seen just once. The V call is TRBV6-5, the J call TRBJ2-1; D unclear. V dropped 8 bases and J dropped 10 bases, with 18 bases sitting between them. Germline V gene lookup returns CDR1 MNHEY and CDR2 SVGAGI. This CDR3 spans 13 amino acids. The CDR3 here is CASYPREGFEQFF. CDR3 nucleotides: TGTGCCAGCTATCCACGTGAAGGTTTCGAGCAGTTCTTC.

The chain couples TRBV27 to TRBJ2-7; D tentatively reads TRBD1 or TRBD2 (5 bases each). The CDR3 totals 14 residues. Germline CDR1 MNHEY, CDR2 SMNVEV (reference sequence). The V end was cut by 3 bases, the J end by 3 bases, with 12 bases between. The CDR3, as DNA: TGTGCCAGCAGTTTCTCGGGGCAGGGCTACGAGCAGTACTTC. Translated: CASSFSGQGYEQYF.

The chain couples TRBV12-3 or TRBV12-4 to TRBJ2-1, with 8 bases aligning to TRBD2. The V segment lost 6 bases and the J segment 10 bases; nucleotides outside the gene matches: 11. CDR3 length: 14 residues. CDR3 protein: CASRGKGLVDEQFF. The CDR3 coding sequence is TGTGCCAGCAGGGGAAAGGGACTAGTGGACGAGCAGTTCTTC.

The rearrangement links TRBV7-8 to TRBJ2-7, with TRBD1 matching 9 bases. Germline-derived CDR1 and CDR2 are SGHVS and FQNEAQ. This CDR3 spans 15 amino acids. The junction had 5 bases not matched to a gene; V was cut back by 5 bases and J by 0 bases. This chain's CDR3 is CASSLRDRASYEQYF. The CDR3 coding sequence is TGTGCCAGCAGCCTCCGGGACAGGGCCTCCTACGAGCAGTACTTC.

The chain links TRBV30 to TRBJ1-5; no reliable D call. The germline V and J ends were trimmed by 5 bases and 1 base, with 9 bases remaining between them. The V gene's germline CDR1 is GTSNPN and CDR2 SVGIG (reference sequence). The CDR3 spans 13 residues. The CDR3 sequence is CAWGVGSNQPQHF. Written as DNA, the CDR3 is TGTGCCTGGGGAGTCGGGAGCAATCAGCCCCAGCATTTT.

The CDR3 spells CASSLSTAVAGLNEQFF. DNA of the CDR3: TGTGCCAGCAGTTTATCGACGGCAGTGGCAGGGCTCAATGAGCAGTTCTTC. The rearrangement uses TRBV27 and TRBJ2-1; D may be TRBD1 (5 bases). The CDR3 extends over 17 amino acids. Germline V lookup: CDR1 MNHEY, CDR2 SMNVEV (reference sequence). V was pared by 0 bases and J by 6 bases, with 18 bases between.

The chain recombines TRBV7-3 with TRBJ2-5; 9 nucleotides align to TRBD2. In germline, CDR1 is SGHTA, CDR2 FQGTGA. With 3 bases clipped from V and 0 bases from J, the junction kept 14 bases outside the gene matches. The CDR3 spans 19 residues. The CDR3 DNA is TGTGCCAGCAGCTTTTGTCGGCTAGCGGGGACGAAATACCAAGAGACCCAGTACTTC. Translated: CASSFCRLAGTKYQETQYF.

This sequence joins TRBV9 and TRBJ1-1, with D perhaps matching TRBD1 (5 bases). This CDR3 has 13 residues. Trimming cost V 2 bases and J 5 bases, with 10 bases left between them. Germline-derived CDR1 and CDR2 are SGDLS and YYNGEE. The CDR3 DNA follows: TGTGCCAGCAGCGTGGGGGGTAGGACTGAAGCTTTCTTT. It codes for CASSVGGRTEAFF.

V usage is TRBV5-4 and J usage is TRBJ2-2; 11 nucleotides match TRBD1. Germline V gene sequence: CDR1 SGHNT, CDR2 YYREEE (reference sequence). Unmatched junction bases numbered 4, after V lost 2 bases and J lost 4 bases. The CDR3 is made up of 16 amino acids. This CDR3 is CASSFEGQGVTGELFF. The CDR3 DNA is TGTGCCAGCAGCTTTGAGGGACAGGGGGTCACCGGGGAGCTGTTTTTT. The full variable domain, with the rest looked up from reference TRBV5-4 and TRBJ2-2, is ETGVTQSPTHLIKTRGQQVTLRCSSQSGHNTVSWYQQALGQGPQFIFQYYREEENGRGNFPPRFSGLQFPNYSSELNVNALELDDSALYLCASSFEGQGVTGELFFGEGSRLTVL.